Sequencing of this T cell receptor beta chain was carried out in a study of cytomegalovirus exposure and HLA in healthy donors listed by TCRdb under 2017. For context, the study as a whole: An earlier analysis of about 530 of the donors reported 276 Gb of sequence data and roughly 120 million unique TCR beta sequences obtained from roughly 170 million T cells. A handful of DR-DQ haplotypes were handled as single units for association and clustering because linkage in the cohort was strong. To study patterns of TCR occurrence, a later analysis re-analyzed previously published TCR beta repertoires from hundreds of donors and added high-resolution HLA genotyping. Genome-wide SNP genotypes for about three fifths of the roughly 700 donors were used in a later genetic analysis, which treated that subset as a discovery cohort. In an earlier analysis of around 540 of the donors, high-throughput TCR beta sequencing was used to judge whether each TCR beta V gene segment behaved as functional or pseudogenic. Across 300 to 500 genotyped donors of the cohort, an average of approximately 240,000 unique TCR beta nucleotide sequences per donor were sequenced, and roughly a sixth of those sequences were non-productive. The study used immunosequencing to profile the T cell repertoires of approximately 650 subjects and linked those repertoires to cytomegalovirus serostatus. Every repertoire in the discovery cohort had been generated on one and the same sequencing platform. Donor age, sex, ethnicity and CMV serostatus were compiled together with the repertoire data. Both class I and class II loci were covered by HLA typing, at four-digit resolution. Of the roughly 400 genotyped donors, 81% fell in the genetic ancestry cluster associated with self-reported Caucasian donors. The later analysis used no new phenotypic data to find candidate immune exposures, relying instead on TCR beta sequences and their occurrence across donors. Approximately 310 gigabases of sequencing data and tens of millions of unique TCR sequences were included in an early release covering about 700 HLA-typed donors. To predict cytomegalovirus infection status, the study combined high-throughput TCR immunosequencing, statistical association of individual TCRs with disease status, and machine learning. The study was designed to test whether signatures of past pathogen exposure could be identified by cataloging public T cell receptors. Besides the first cohort of under 700 subjects, a separate validation cohort made up of roughly 130 different subjects was used. Typing coverage varied by locus: about 620-630 donors for A, B, C, DRB1 and DQB1; approximately 500 for DQA1; more than 600 for DPA1; some 470 for DPB1. Overall results and qualifications from the work: Across donors, most TCR sequences were observed very rarely, whereas some public TCRs were present in many individuals. Correlated functional status among segregating V segments might reflect linkage disequilibrium, but an unknown experimental factor could not be ruled out. Compared with equally common non-associated chains, HLA-associated TCR beta chains in a later analysis were more clonally expanded and had lower generation probabilities. At a false discovery rate of 0.05, a later analysis linked some 18,000 TCR beta sequences to specific HLA alleles. The sequencing pipeline was judged likely to have produced a cluster of highly shared sequence variants as a technical artifact. Strong co-occurrence of HLA alleles, especially DR and DQ, made assigning TCR associations to individual alleles difficult. Compared with the roughly 670-donor mean, donors in an Asian-associated ancestry cluster had fewer N-insertions in productive TCRs, according to a later genetic analysis. In vitro tests confirmed that a few of the cytomegalovirus-associated TCR beta chains recognize cytomegalovirus antigens. In both the original and validation cohorts, the classifier was reported to diagnose cytomegalovirus status with high specificity and sensitivity. The study listed 150 to 200 TCR beta chains as associated with cytomegalovirus. Because HLA typing was unavailable for some donors at each locus, only the typed subset was used in association tests. CMV serostatus was the only immune exposure information available for the cohort. A later analysis found that TCR association rates varied across HLA loci, with DRB1 alleles showing the most associated TCRs and HLA-C alleles the fewest. In a later analysis, most CMV-associated TCR beta chains were found to appear HLA-restricted, with HLA associations seemingly driven largely by CMV exposure. Some IMGT-functional V segments, including TRBV6-2 and TRBV6-3, could not be distinguished by the 87-base-pair reads and were therefore excluded. In a later genetic analysis, a missense DCLRE1C variant was associated with V-gene and J-gene trimming of TCR beta chains, and the association was replicated in an independent cohort. The authors suggested that the approach could potentially be extended to other disease states and immunological phenotypes. Several of the top co-occurrence clusters appeared to be linked to parvovirus B19, influenza, CMV and Epstein-Barr virus, according to a later analysis. A further reported finding was that TCR beta sequences accurately predicted the HLA-A and HLA-B alleles for most subjects in the first cohort. Only TCR beta chains were sequenced in this cohort, and the absence of alpha or paired-chain data limited detectable features. In an earlier analysis of 500 to 650 of the donors, most TCR beta V segments appeared in productive rearrangements about 90% or about 30% of the time, broadly matching IMGT annotations. Presence/absence analyses assumed roughly uniform sequencing depth across donors, an assumption that may not hold. Because counts were too low, seventeen rarely observed V segments, including chromosome 9 orphons, were left out of the earlier analysis of roughly 600 of the donors.

The cohort comprised 666 healthy bone marrow donors. At the time of sampling, every cohort member was nominally healthy, though immune exposures that went unrecorded were likely present. The donor was CMV seropositive and belonged to the group of a few hundred seropositive cohort members. A peripheral blood sample was provided by each donor, and peripheral blood mononuclear cells were used for TCR beta sequencing. Genomic DNA extraction from the blood cell samples was performed with the Qiagen DNeasy Blood Extraction Kit. To note about this clone: The specificity of this receptor is unknown.

V and J lose 0 bases and 6 bases, and a span of 13 bases separates them. Its CDR3 holds 15 amino acids, cysteine through phenylalanine. The kept DNA is CDR3 alone, 45 bases in frame from the first base. From the germline V gene, CDR1 is SGHRS and CDR2 is YFSETQ. The library was obtained by the immunoSEQ multiplex PCR assay. For the multiplex PCR, a mixture combining 60 forward primers for TCR Vbeta segments and 13 reverse primers for TCR Jbeta segments was used. The CDR3 region of rearranged TCR beta genes was amplified from genomic DNA with a multiplex PCR assay. Amplified TCR beta libraries were sequenced as 87-base-pair reads on the Illumina HiSeq System. In the source study's methods: A later analysis tallied around 80 million unique TCR beta chains across the 600 to 700 repertoires, and about 10 million of those chains were shared by two or more donors. A nearest-neighbor algorithm error-corrected the raw reads and collapsed the reads into unique sequences, merging closely related sequences to remove PCR and sequencing errors. V, D and J gene segments were assigned by aligning CDR3 sequences to IMGT reference sequences. Each retained sequence needed at least a six-nucleotide match to both a V gene segment and a J gene segment. A rearrangement was called productive if the CDR3 had no stop codons and remained in frame with V and J, and every other rearrangement was called non-productive. CDR3 was defined according to IMGT convention as the region running from the second conserved V-encoded cysteine to the conserved J-encoded phenylalanine. The earlier analysis of about 530 of the donors excluded any sequence lacking an unambiguous match to a single V gene segment. In an earlier analysis of some 590 of the donors, a V segment was called functional when productive rearrangements were above 56.7%, and segregating when the standard deviation between donors exceeded 5%. A statistical classification framework was built for diagnosing cytomegalovirus status from the catalog of TCR beta chain sequences. V and J gene assignment, in a later analysis, came from comparing TCR nucleotide sequences with IMGT/GENE-DB human TR gene sequences. In a later analysis, CDR3 sequences and most-parsimonious VDJ recombination scenarios were assigned using the TCRdist pipeline. In a later analysis, each TCR beta chain was defined by its CDR3 amino acid sequence together with its V-gene family, and reads lacking a unique V-gene family were excluded. To address suspected cross-contamination and a sequencing artifact, a later analysis removed 592 highly shared, low-generation-probability nucleotide sequences. In a later analysis, a clonal expansion index was calculated for each public chain from normalized within-repertoire ranks of inferred template counts. Generation probabilities in a later analysis came from a VDJ recombination model fitted to out-of-frame rearrangements, and those results were checked against IGoR. In a later analysis, TCR-TCR, TCR-HLA and TCR-CMV co-occurrence was scored with hypergeometric tests, and a repertoire-size bias correction was applied to TCR pairs. A later analysis estimated false discovery rates by permuting HLA or CMV assignments 20 times. In a later analysis, co-occurring TCRs were grouped with DBSCAN, and TCRdist sequence similarity was added when clustering was performed within HLA-allele-positive subsets. Repertoires with fewer than 30,000 or more than 120,000 public chains were left out of co-occurrence clustering, as were four to six repertoires with anomalous nucleotide sharing. In TCRdb, the immuneACCESS table is reduced to in-frame sequences with V and J assigned. These tables do not hold every clone; where another copy was compared, an unresolved V gene accounts for under half, and the others remain unexplained. For V, J and clone size, that table is used; D and trimming come from the DNA. The table for this sample lists roughly 30,000 clones. 3% to 3.5% of the sample rests with the top ten.

The V gene is TRBV5-1 and the J gene is TRBJ2-1; TRBD1 is possibly the D segment (6 matching bases). The sequencing sample was made of PBMCs. The receptor's source is a woman in her forties in good health and CMV-seropositive. The CDR3 in this case is CASSLVLAGVNEQFF. The DNA reads TGCGCCAGCAGCTTGGTCTTGGCAGGGGTCAATGAGCAGTTCTTC.